A selection of T cell receptor beta chains follows, all from one sample in a study of blood T cell repertoires in COVID-19. TCRdb keeps only in-frame clones here, not all; method: immunoSEQ multiplex PCR. The table includes about 95,000 clones, approximately 90% detected once. The sequenced sample consisted of peripheral blood. These receptors all stem from a woman aged 50 to 60 in a cohort sampled during active COVID-19. The conserved cysteine and the conserved F or W are not part of the CDR3 here.

v_gene: TRBV6-4
j_gene: TRBJ2-6
CDR3aa: ASSASTRSGANVLT

v_gene: TRBV27
j_gene: TRBJ1-1
CDR3aa: ASSLGQGAPRTEAF

v_gene: TRBV19
j_gene: TRBJ2-6
CDR3aa: ASTHRDYRAGANVLT

v_gene: TRBV6-5
j_gene: TRBJ1-4
CDR3aa: ASNSQGEGEKLF

v_gene: TRBV24-1
j_gene: TRBJ2-7
CDR3aa: ATSDFLRSGASRYEQY

v_gene: TRBV6-1
j_gene: TRBJ1-2
CDR3aa: ASSEGLGQGSGGYGYT

v_gene: TRBV6-4
j_gene: TRBJ2-2
CDR3aa: ASSLGRTGELF

v_gene: TRBV6-5
j_gene: TRBJ2-1
CDR3aa: ASYAGGRGNEQF

v_gene: TRBV19
j_gene: TRBJ2-2
CDR3aa: ASSLSGRVPGELF

v_gene: TRBV6-5
j_gene: TRBJ2-3
CDR3aa: ASSFSGGLQY

v_gene: TRBV10-3
j_gene: TRBJ2-3
CDR3aa: AISESSGGRKDTQY

v_gene: TRBV2
j_gene: TRBJ2-1
CDR3aa: ASSRDRDYNEQF

v_gene: TRBV5-4
j_gene: TRBJ2-7
CDR3aa: ASSHPSGSSYEQY

v_gene: TRBV6-9
j_gene: TRBJ2-7
CDR3aa: ASSYSGDSPYEQY

v_gene: TRBV6-1
j_gene: TRBJ2-2
CDR3aa: ASSVISGVNTGELF

v_gene: TRBV6-5
j_gene: TRBJ1-2
CDR3aa: ASSYSYRGNYGYT